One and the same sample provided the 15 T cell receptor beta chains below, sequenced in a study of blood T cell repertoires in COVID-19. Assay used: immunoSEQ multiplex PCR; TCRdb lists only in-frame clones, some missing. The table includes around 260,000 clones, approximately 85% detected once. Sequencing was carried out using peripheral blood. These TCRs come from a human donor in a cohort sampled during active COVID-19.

In nucleotides, the CDR3 is TGTGCCTGGAGTTTACAGGGGTTCGGCACTGAAGCTTTCTTT. Residues: CAWSLQGFGTEAFF. This chain connects TRBV30 to TRBJ1-1, with 7 bases lining up with TRBD1. The germline CDR1 and CDR2 sequences are GTSNPN and SVGIG (reference sequence). There are 14 residues in the CDR3. J gave up 4 bases and V 2 bases, and 7 bases lay outside the gene matches.

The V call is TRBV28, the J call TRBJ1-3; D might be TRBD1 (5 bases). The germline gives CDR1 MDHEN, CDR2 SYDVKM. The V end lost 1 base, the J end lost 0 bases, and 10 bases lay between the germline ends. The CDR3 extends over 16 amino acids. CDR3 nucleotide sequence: TGTGCCAGCAGTTTATTGGCACAGGCCTCTGGAAACACCATATATTTT. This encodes CASSLLAQASGNTIYF. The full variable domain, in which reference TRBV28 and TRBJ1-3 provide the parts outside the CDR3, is DVKVTQSSRYLVKRTGEKVFLECVQDMDHENMFWYRQDPGLGLRLIYFSYDVKMKEKGDIPEGYSVSREKKERFSLILESASTNQTSMYLCASSLLAQASGNTIYFGEGSWLTVV.

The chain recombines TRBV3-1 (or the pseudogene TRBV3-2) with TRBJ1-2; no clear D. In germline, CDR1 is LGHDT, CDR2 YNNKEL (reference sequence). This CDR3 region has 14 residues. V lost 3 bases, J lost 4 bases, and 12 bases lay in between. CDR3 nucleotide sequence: TGTGCCAGCAGCCACCTCAGGCGATCCTATGGCTACACCTTC. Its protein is CASSHLRRSYGYTF.

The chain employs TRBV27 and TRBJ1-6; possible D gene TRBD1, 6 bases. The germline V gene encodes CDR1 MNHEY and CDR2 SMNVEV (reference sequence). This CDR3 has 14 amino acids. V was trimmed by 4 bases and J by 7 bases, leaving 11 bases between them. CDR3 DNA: TGTGCCAGCAGTTCCAGGGGTGGCAATTCACCCCTCCACTTT. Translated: CASSSRGGNSPLHF.

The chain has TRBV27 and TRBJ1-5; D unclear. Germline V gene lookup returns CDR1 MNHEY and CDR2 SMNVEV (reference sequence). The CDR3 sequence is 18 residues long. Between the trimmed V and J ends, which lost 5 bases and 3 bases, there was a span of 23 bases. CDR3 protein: CASSALVPEIEDNQPQHF. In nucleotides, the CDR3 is TGTGCCAGCAGTGCACTTGTTCCCGAGATCGAGGACAATCAGCCCCAGCATTTT.

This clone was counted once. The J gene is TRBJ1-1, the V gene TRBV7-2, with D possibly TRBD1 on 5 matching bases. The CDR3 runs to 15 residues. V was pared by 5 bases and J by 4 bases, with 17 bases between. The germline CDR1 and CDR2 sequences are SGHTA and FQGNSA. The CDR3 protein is CASSQEAGWTTEAFF. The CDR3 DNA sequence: TGTGCCAGCAGCCAAGAAGCAGGGTGGACCACTGAAGCTTTCTTT.

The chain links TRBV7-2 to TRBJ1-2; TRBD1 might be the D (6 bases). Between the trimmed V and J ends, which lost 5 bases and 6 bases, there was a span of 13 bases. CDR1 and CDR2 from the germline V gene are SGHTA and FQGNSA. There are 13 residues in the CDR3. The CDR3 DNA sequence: TGTGCCAGCAGCCCTACAGGGAGGGATGGCTACACCTTC. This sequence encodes CASSPTGRDGYTF.

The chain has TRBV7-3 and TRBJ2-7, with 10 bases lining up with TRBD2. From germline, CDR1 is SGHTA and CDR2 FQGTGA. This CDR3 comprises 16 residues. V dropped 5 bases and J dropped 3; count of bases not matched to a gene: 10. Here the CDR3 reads CASSNPLAGPFYEQYF. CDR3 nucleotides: TGTGCCAGCAGCAACCCACTAGCGGGGCCTTTCTACGAGCAGTACTTC.

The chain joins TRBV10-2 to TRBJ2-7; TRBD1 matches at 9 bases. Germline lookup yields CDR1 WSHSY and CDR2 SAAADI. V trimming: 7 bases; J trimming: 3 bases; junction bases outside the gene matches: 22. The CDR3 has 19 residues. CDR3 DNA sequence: TGCGCCAGCAAGGGTTTCCCGGGACAGGGAGATTTATCGGTCTACGAGCAGTACTTC. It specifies CASKGFPGQGDLSVYEQYF.

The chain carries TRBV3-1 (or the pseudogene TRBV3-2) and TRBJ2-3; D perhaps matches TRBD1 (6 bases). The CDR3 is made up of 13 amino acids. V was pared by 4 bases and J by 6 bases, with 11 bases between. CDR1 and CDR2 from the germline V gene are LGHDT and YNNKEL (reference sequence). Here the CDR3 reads CASSPTGSDTQYF. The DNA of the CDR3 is TGTGCCAGCAGCCCCACAGGGTCCGATACGCAGTATTTT.

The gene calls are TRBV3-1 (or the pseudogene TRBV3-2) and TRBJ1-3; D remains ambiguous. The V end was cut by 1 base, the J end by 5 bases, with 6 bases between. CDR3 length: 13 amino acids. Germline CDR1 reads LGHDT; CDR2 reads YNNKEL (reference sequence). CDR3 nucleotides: TGTGCCAGCAGCCAAGTACAGAGAAACACCATATATTTT. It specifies CASSQVQRNTIYF.

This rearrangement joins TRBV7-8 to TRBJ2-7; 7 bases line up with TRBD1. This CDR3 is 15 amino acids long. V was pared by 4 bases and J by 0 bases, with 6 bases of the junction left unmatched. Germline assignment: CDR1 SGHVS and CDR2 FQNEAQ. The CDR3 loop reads CASSSSTGSSYEQYF. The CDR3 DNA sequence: TGTGCCAGCAGCTCCTCGACAGGGTCCTCCTACGAGCAGTACTTC.

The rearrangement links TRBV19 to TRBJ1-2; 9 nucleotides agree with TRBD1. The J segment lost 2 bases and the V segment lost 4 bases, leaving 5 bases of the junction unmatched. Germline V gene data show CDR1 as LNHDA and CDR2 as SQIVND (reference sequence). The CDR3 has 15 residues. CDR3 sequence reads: CASSTGTGYNYGYTF. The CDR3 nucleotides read TGTGCCAGTAGTACCGGGACAGGGTACAACTATGGCTACACCTTC. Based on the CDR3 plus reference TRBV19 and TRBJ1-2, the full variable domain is DGGITQSPKYLFRKEGQNVTLSCEQNLNHDAMYWYRQDPGQGLRLIYYSQIVNDFQKGDIAEGYSVSREKKESFPLTVTSAQKNPTAFYLCASSTGTGYNYGYTFGSGTRLTVV.

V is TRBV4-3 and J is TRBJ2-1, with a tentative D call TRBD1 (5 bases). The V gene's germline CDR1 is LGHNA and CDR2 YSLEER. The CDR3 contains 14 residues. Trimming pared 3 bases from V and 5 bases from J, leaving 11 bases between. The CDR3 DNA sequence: TGCGCCAGCAGCCAGGGCCCCAGGGACAATGAGCAGTTCTTC. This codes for CASSQGPRDNEQFF.

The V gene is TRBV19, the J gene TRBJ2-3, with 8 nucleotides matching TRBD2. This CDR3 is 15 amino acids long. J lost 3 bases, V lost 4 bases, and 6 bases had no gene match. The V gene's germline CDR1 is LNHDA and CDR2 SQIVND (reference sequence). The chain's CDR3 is CASSRERETTDTQYF. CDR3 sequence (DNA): TGTGCCAGTAGTAGGGAGCGGGAGACAACAGATACGCAGTATTTT.